Shown below are 28 T cell receptor beta chains from a single sample sequenced in a study of cytomegalovirus exposure and HLA in healthy donors. Primers included in the PCR were 60 Vbeta and 13 Jbeta primers. Assay: immunoSEQ multiplex PCR; the TCRdb copy retains only in-frame clones and omits some. The data contain about 110,000 clones, roughly 71% of them singletons. The sequenced sample consisted of PBMCs. Every receptor here comes from a male donor in good health and CMV-seropositive.

This clone has a handful of counts. The rearrangement links TRBV5-1 to TRBJ2-2; 7 nucleotides align to TRBD2. The junction had 4 bases not matched to a gene; V was cut back by 2 bases and J by 0 bases. This CDR3 region has 16 residues. CDR1 and CDR2 (germline): SGHRS, YFSETQ. The CDR3 loop reads CASSLLATANTGELFF. CDR3 in DNA: TGCGCCAGCAGCTTACTAGCGACTGCGAACACCGGGGAGCTGTTTTTT.

The chain links TRBV10-1 to TRBJ2-1, with D hard to call. Looked up from germline, CDR1 is WNHNN and CDR2 is SYGVQD (reference sequence). The V end was cut by 7 bases, the J end by 1 base, with 17 bases between. The CDR3 is 16 amino acids. The CDR3 loop is CASTPGDIRSYNEQFF. CDR3 sequence (DNA): TGCGCCAGCACCCCCGGTGATATCAGGTCCTACAATGAGCAGTTCTTC.

The gene calls are TRBV5-8 and TRBJ2-7; D remains ambiguous. Trimming cost V 4 bases and J 3 bases, with 8 bases left between them. Germline V gene sequence: CDR1 SGHTS, CDR2 YDEGEE. The CDR3 runs to 12 residues. CDR3 sequence: CASSRRVYEQYF. CDR3 bases: TGTGCCAGCAGCCGACGGGTCTACGAGCAGTACTTC.

CDR3 nucleotide sequence: TGTGCCAGCAGTTACGGCGAGGATCAGCCCCAGCATTTT. This sequence encodes CASSYGEDQPQHF. The chain recombines TRBV6-6 with TRBJ1-5, with D hard to call. CDR1 MNHNY and CDR2 SVGAGI come from the germline V gene (reference sequence). The CDR3 totals 13 residues. The V end was cut by 2 bases, the J end by 5 bases, with 7 bases between.

V and J are TRBV28 and TRBJ2-3, with TRBD2 matching over 8 bases. The trim removed 7 bases at V and 3 bases at J, leaving 21 bases unmatched. CDR1 and CDR2 (germline): MDHEN, SYDVKM. This CDR3 comprises 19 residues. CDR3 DNA: TGTGCCAGCACCTTTCCCCGAGGTCGGGAGGGTTCGAGGACAGATACGCAGTATTTT. Translating it yields CASTFPRGREGSRTDTQYF.

The sample holds a few counts of this clone. The V and J genes are TRBV19 and TRBJ2-3, with a tentative D call TRBD2 (6 bases). Between the trimmed V and J ends, which lost 10 bases and 0 bases, there was a span of 17 bases. CDR1 and CDR2 from the germline V gene are LNHDA and SQIVND (reference sequence). The CDR3 sequence is 15 residues long. The CDR3 sequence: CATQLGGASTDTQYF. The CDR3 coding sequence is TGTGCCACCCAGTTGGGAGGAGCTAGCACAGATACGCAGTATTTT.

The chain employs TRBV9 and TRBJ2-6; tentative D call: TRBD2 (5 bases). Germline V lookup: CDR1 SGDLS, CDR2 YYNGEE. V gave up 3 bases and J gave up 0 bases, with 7 bases separating them. The CDR3 is made up of 15 amino acids. For the CDR3, the DNA is TGTGCCAGCAGCGCCGGGGACTCTGGGGCCAACGTCCTGACTTTC. Encoded protein: CASSAGDSGANVLTF.

The V gene is TRBV7-9, the J gene TRBJ1-5; 8 bases agree with TRBD1. The V gene's germline CDR1 is SEHNR and CDR2 FQNEAQ (reference sequence). V gave up 4 bases and J gave up 0 bases; unmatched junction bases: 8. The CDR3 has 17 residues. Here the CDR3 reads CASSSDRDGYSNQPQHF. For the CDR3, the DNA is TGTGCCAGCAGCTCGGACAGGGATGGTTATAGCAATCAGCCCCAGCATTTT.

The J gene is TRBJ2-7, the V gene TRBV5-6; a possible D gene is TRBD2 (6 bases). V lost 0 bases and J 4 bases, leaving 14 bases between the germline ends. This CDR3 region has 15 residues. Germline V gene lookup returns CDR1 SGHDT and CDR2 YYEEEE. CDR3 sequence reads: CASSLGGGVRYEQYF. CDR3 DNA sequence: TGTGCCAGCAGCTTGGGTGGCGGGGTTCGGTACGAGCAGTACTTC.

CDR3 amino acids: CASSLGTGLNYGYTF. DNA of the CDR3: TGCGCCAGCAGCTTAGGGACAGGGCTTAACTATGGCTACACCTTC. This rearrangement joins TRBV5-1 to TRBJ1-2; 9 bases line up with TRBD1. The CDR3 is made up of 15 amino acids. Germline lookup yields CDR1 SGHRS and CDR2 YFSETQ. V lost 2 bases to trimming and J lost 1 base; unmatched junction nucleotides: 3.

The J gene is TRBJ1-2, the V gene TRBV5-4; 7 positions match TRBD1. CDR3 length: 13 residues. The V segment lost 4 bases and the J segment 5 bases; nucleotides outside the gene matches: 5. Germline V gene data show CDR1 as SGHNT and CDR2 as YYREEE (reference sequence). CDR3 DNA sequence: TGTGCCAGCAGCATCCCGACAGGGTATGGCTACACCTTC. It specifies CASSIPTGYGYTF.

The chain has TRBV7-9 and TRBJ2-5; a possible D gene is TRBD2 (5 bases). Germline V gene sequence: CDR1 SEHNR, CDR2 FQNEAQ (reference sequence). This CDR3 region has 13 residues. V was trimmed by 5 bases and J by 1 base, leaving 8 bases between them. The DNA of the CDR3 is TGTGCCAGCAGCGTACGGGGCCAAGAGACCCAGTACTTC. Its protein is CASSVRGQETQYF.

The genes are TRBV28 and TRBJ2-2, with TRBD2 matching over 12 bases. This CDR3 has 16 residues. Unmatched junction bases numbered 8, after V lost 7 bases and J lost 5 bases. Germline CDR1 is MDHEN and CDR2 is SYDVKM. The CDR3 region is CASTLAGGPETGELFF. The CDR3 DNA is TGTGCCAGCACGCTAGCGGGGGGGCCAGAGACCGGGGAGCTGTTTTTT.

There are a few counts of this clone. The V call is TRBV27, the J call TRBJ2-1, with 7 positions matching TRBD2. Unmatched junction bases numbered 5, after V lost 3 bases and J lost 3 bases. Germline CDR1 is MNHEY and CDR2 is SMNVEV (reference sequence). The CDR3 length is 15 residues. CDR3 loop: CASSFTGGGYNEQFF. Written as DNA, the CDR3 is TGTGCCAGCAGTTTTACGGGAGGAGGCTACAATGAGCAGTTCTTC.

The chain joins TRBV5-1 to TRBJ2-2; a possible D gene is TRBD2 (5 bases). Trimming pared 6 bases from V and 6 bases from J, leaving 21 bases between. The germline gives CDR1 SGHRS, CDR2 YFSETQ. The CDR3 contains 16 residues. This CDR3 reads CASTYRFGVVSGELFF. The CDR3 DNA reads TGCGCCAGCACCTATAGGTTCGGGGTGGTATCCGGGGAGCTGTTTTTT.

The V call is TRBV7-2, the J call TRBJ2-1, with a weak D call TRBD2 (5 bases). Germline V lookup: CDR1 SGHTA, CDR2 FQGNSA. Trimming removed 5 bases at V and 14 bases at J, with 13 bases between. The CDR3 spans 11 residues. The CDR3 DNA is TGTGCCAGCAGCCGAGACTATAAAGAGTTCTTC. Translated: CASSRDYKEFF.

V usage is TRBV19 and J usage is TRBJ2-2; TRBD2 matches at 13 bases. Germline V gives CDR1 LNHDA, CDR2 SQIVND (reference sequence). The CDR3 extends over 18 amino acids. Unmatched junction bases numbered 10, after V lost 3 bases and J lost 6 bases. The CDR3 nucleotides are TGTGCCAGTAGTATCCCGGGACTAGCGGGACCCGCCTCCGGGGAGCTGTTTTTT. It is translated as CASSIPGLAGPASGELFF.

The rearrangement links TRBV7-9 to TRBJ1-5, with 7 bases aligning to TRBD1. The CDR3 has 15 amino acids. Per the germline V gene, CDR1 is SEHNR and CDR2 is FQNEAQ (reference sequence). Trimming took 5 bases from V and 3 from J; bases not matched to a gene: 7. CDR3 amino acids: CASSINTGDNQPQHF. In DNA form, the CDR3 reads TGTGCCAGCAGCATTAATACAGGGGACAATCAGCCCCAGCATTTT.

The chain links TRBV29-1 to TRBJ1-1; D is unresolved. The V end lost 8 bases, the J end lost 5 bases, and 12 bases lay between the germline ends. CDR3 length: 11 amino acids. Looked up from germline, CDR1 is SQVTM and CDR2 is ANQGSEA. CDR3 sequence reads: CSSNVRTEAFF. DNA of the CDR3: TGCAGCTCCAACGTACGGACTGAAGCTTTCTTT. The entire variable domain, with the rest obtained from reference TRBV29-1 and TRBJ1-1, is as follows: SAVISQKPSRDICQRGTSLTIQCQVDSQVTMMFWYRQQPGQSLTLIATANQGSEATYESGFVIDKFPISRPNLTFSTLTVSNMSPEDSSIYLCSSNVRTEAFFGQGTRLTVV.

This clone was seen a handful of times. The chain couples TRBV2 to TRBJ2-1, with 7 bases identical to TRBD1. The CDR3 sequence is 15 residues long. Germline assignment: CDR1 SNHLY and CDR2 FYNNEI. The J segment lost 4 bases and the V segment lost 6 bases, leaving 9 bases of the junction unmatched. DNA of the CDR3: TGTGCCAGCAGGAGACAGGGTATATTGTACAATGAGCAGTTCTTC. Its translation is CASRRQGILYNEQFF.

The chain couples TRBV7-2 to TRBJ2-5, with TRBD2 matching 8 bases. V shed 1 base, J shed 4 bases, and the junction held 5 bases outside the gene matches. The CDR3 spans 15 residues. In germline, CDR1 is SGHTA, CDR2 FQGNSA. CDR3 protein: CASSLGAGGRETQYF. CDR3 nucleotides: TGTGCCAGCAGCTTAGGGGCGGGGGGCAGAGAGACCCAGTACTTC.

Written as DNA, the CDR3 is TGTGCCAGCAGCTCAGCCAGGGGACGAGCCAACGTCCTGACTTTC. Its translation: CASSSARGRANVLTF. The chain joins TRBV7-2 to TRBJ2-6; a possible D gene is TRBD1 (6 bases). The germline gives CDR1 SGHTA, CDR2 FQGNSA. CDR3 size: 15 residues. Trimming removed 4 bases at V and 7 bases at J, with 14 bases between.

The chain links TRBV19 to TRBJ2-7; the match to TRBD1 covers 9 bases. The trim removed 5 bases at V and 6 bases at J, leaving 11 bases unmatched. The CDR3 is made up of 15 amino acids. Germline assignment: CDR1 LNHDA and CDR2 SQIVND (reference sequence). DNA of the CDR3: TGTGCCAGTAGTGAACAGGGGGCCCGGTGGTTCGAGCAGTACTTC. Translation: CASSEQGARWFEQYF.

CDR3: CASSHTGTGSYGYTF. Written as DNA, the CDR3 is TGCGCCAGCAGCCATACCGGGACAGGAAGCTATGGCTACACCTTC. This sequence joins TRBV4-3 and TRBJ1-2; 8 nucleotides line up with TRBD1. Germline V gene data show CDR1 as LGHNA and CDR2 as YSLEER. J gave up 4 bases and V 3 bases, and 7 bases lay outside the gene matches. CDR3 size: 15 residues.

This rearrangement joins TRBV5-6 to TRBJ2-3; TRBD1 matches 12 bases. The CDR3 is 16 residues long. CDR1 SGHDT and CDR2 YYEEEE come from the germline V gene. The V and J ends lost 0 bases and 8 bases, in that order; junction bases with no gene match: 7. CDR3 bases: TGTGCCAGCAGCTTGGCGGGGACAGGGGGCTTGCTTACGCAGTATTTT. The encoded protein is CASSLAGTGGLLTQYF.

The rearrangement links TRBV5-4 to TRBJ2-1, with 13 bases fitting TRBD2. CDR1 and CDR2 (germline): SGHNT, YYREEE (reference sequence). The CDR3 runs 16 residues. V was clipped by 4 bases and J by 9 bases; unmatched bases: 10. The CDR3 coding sequence is TGTGCCAGCAGCCCGACGGGTACTAGCGGGAGGGGTGAGCAGTTCTTC. It is translated as CASSPTGTSGRGEQFF.

V gene TRBV4-2 combines with J gene TRBJ1-4, with no clear D. The V and J ends lost 4 bases and 0 bases respectively, with 12 bases between them. Germline V lookup: CDR1 LGHNA, CDR2 YNFKEQ. CDR3 length: 16 amino acids. For the CDR3, the DNA is TGTGCCAGCAGCCCATACATGTCAGCAACTAATGAAAAACTGTTTTTT. It specifies CASSPYMSATNEKLFF.

The chain is built from TRBV4-3 and TRBJ2-3; the match to TRBD2 covers 7 bases. The J segment lost 0 bases and the V segment lost 4 bases, leaving 7 bases of the junction unmatched. The CDR3 has 16 residues. Germline lookup yields CDR1 LGHNA and CDR2 YSLEER. CDR3 loop: CASSLGRFPSTDTQYF. DNA of the CDR3: TGCGCCAGCAGCCTCGGGAGGTTCCCAAGCACAGATACGCAGTATTTT.